The T cell receptor beta chain described here comes from a study of tumor and adjacent non-tumor tissue in lung cancer (dated by TCRdb to the late 2010s). Turning to the overall study: By cancer type, the cohort comprised some twelve adenocarcinoma patients, 2 squamous cell carcinoma patients and 1 small cell lung cancer patient. Ages among the 15 or so patients ranged from roughly 30 to 76 years, there were some 10 men and 5 women, and disease was at TNM stage I to III. Sequencing produced 130,000,000 or so productive TCRbeta reads in total, an average of approximately 4.2 million reads per sample. Bulk TCRbeta repertoires were compared between lung tumor tissue and matched distant non-tumor lung tissue obtained from approximately 15 lung cancer patients. TCRbeta CDR3 sequencing was performed on 25 to 30 paired specimens, with one tumor sample and one normal lung sample collected per patient. Paper-wide results and their limitations: The top 100 clones made up a significantly larger cumulative share of the repertoire in normal lung than in tumor tissue. The methods do not name the sequencing platform or mention unique molecular identifiers. Because peripheral blood was not sequenced, the blood TCRbeta repertoires of the lung cancer patients in the study went unexamined. With only about 16 patients in the cohort, the authors noted that larger samples and more detailed clinical data are needed. TCR diversity was significantly higher in younger patients, and greater tumor TCR diversity was associated with shorter overall survival and shorter disease-free survival. Tumor tissue showed significantly greater TCR diversity (inverse Simpson) than normal lung tissue (approximately 400 vs 170, P = 0.0075, Mann-Whitney U test).

CDR3 length: 13 amino acids, cysteine to phenylalanine. Of all the DNA, just the CDR3 is kept, 39 bases in frame from base 1. In the germline V gene, CDR1 corresponds to SGHDT and CDR2 to YYEEEE. Deletion took 4 bases off V and 7 bases off J, with a span of 12 bases between the germline ends. About this clonotype itself: The specificity of this receptor is unknown. There are no base qualities to consult, and no much larger clone falls within one base.

Library preparation was by multiplex PCR. The instrument given in TCRdb is Illumina HiSeq 2500. Following protocols modified from ARM-PCR, the researchers constructed TCRbeta libraries through three rounds of nested PCR with primers (Table S4). PCR products of 200-500 bp were gel-excised and purified with the QIAquick gel extraction kit before sequencing. In the authors' own workflow: Trimmomatic was used to clean the reads, FLASH merged the cleaned reads into complete CDR3 sequences, and MiTCR assigned the sequences to V(D)J germline segments. VDJtools was used to compute clonal diversity as the inverse Simpson's index. In-frame sequences without a premature stop codon were defined as productive reads. The public reads were reanalyzed by TCRdb: fastp trimming at Q25, MiXCR alignment, in-frame beta chains only. One record per CDR3 amino acid sequence lists the most common genes and DNA. The V and J calls here are based on TCRdb, not the publication. The sample table contains some 97,000 distinct CDR3 sequences; only one count was recorded for 65% of them. The ten largest clones capture less than 20% of the sample.

RNA was isolated from bulk unsorted tissue, and RNA quality was assessed with a NanoDrop ND-1000 and an Agilent 2100. For the normal lung samples, distant non-tumor tissue was collected more than 3 cm away from the tumor edge. Newly diagnosed lung cancer patients without prior chemotherapy who had been admitted for thoracic surgery in China between August and November 2014 were enrolled as donors. Anyone who had undergone radiotherapy or chemotherapy before, or who had another cancer at the same time, was left out of the study. Pieces of surgical tissue measuring about 1-2.1 cm3 were kept in RNAlater solution and held at -80 degrees C until needed.

This sequence was found in a man aged 30 to 39 with non-small cell lung cancer. Sequenced: distant non-tumor lung tissue. The rearranged chain carries TRBV5-6 and TRBJ2-1; no D gene call is confident. CDR3 region: CASSLGMENEQFF. The bases read TGTGCCAGCAGCCTGGGGATGGAGAATGAGCAGTTCTTC.